The 8 T cell receptor beta chains in this list originate from one sample, sequenced in a study of CD8+CD57+ T cells in acquired aplastic anemia. Sequenced patients had shown CD8+CD57+ cell expansion by flow cytometry. TCR beta VDJ and CDR3 were profiled, and genomic DNA was the template. TCRdb reprocessed the reads with MiXCR, giving one entry per CDR3 protein. The sample shows 200,000 to 250,000 distinct CDR3 sequences, around three fifths of them seen only once. The sequenced sample consisted of sorted CD4+, CD8+, or CD8+CD57+ T cells (not recorded which) from PBMCs. The receptors derive from a human donor with aplastic anemia.

This clonotype occurred a few times. The rearrangement uses TRBV15 and TRBJ1-1; 10 bases map to TRBD1. The CDR3 is 13 amino acids. CDR1 and CDR2 from the germline V gene are LNHNV and YYDKDF (reference sequence). The V gene end was trimmed by 3 bases and the J gene end by 10 bases; junction bases not matched to a gene: 5. The CDR3: CATSSQTGGAAFF. The CDR3 DNA is TGTGCCACCAGCAGCCAGACAGGGGGCGCAGCTTTCTTT.

The rearrangement links TRBV15 to TRBJ2-3, with D hard to call. Germline values: CDR1 LNHNV, CDR2 YYDKDF (reference sequence). The ends were cut back, 0 bases at V and 3 bases at J, with 10 bases in the middle. This CDR3 is built from 15 residues. CDR3 bases: TGTGCCACCAGCAGAGATATTATCGCGACAGATACGCAGTATTTT. Protein product: CATSRDIIATDTQYF. Looking up the rest from reference TRBV15 and TRBJ2-3 gives the full variable domain: DAMVIQNPRYQVTQFGKPVTLSCSQTLNHNVMYWYQQKSSQAPKLLFHYYDKDFNNEADTPDNFQSRRPNTSFCFLDIRSPGLGDTAMYLCATSRDIIATDTQYFGPGTRLTVL.

In this sample, this clonotype turned up a few times. CDR3 bases: TGCAGTGCTGGAATAGGCCTACCGGGTGACGAGCAGTACTTC. This sequence encodes CSAGIGLPGDEQYF. The V and J genes are TRBV20-1 and TRBJ2-7; D is ambiguous. This CDR3 region has 14 residues. Between the trimmed V and J ends, which lost 5 bases and 5 bases, there was a span of 19 bases. Germline V gene sequence: CDR1 DFQATT, CDR2 SNEGSKA (reference sequence).

The chain links TRBV6-5 to TRBJ2-7, with TRBD1 identical over 8 bases. Per the germline V gene, CDR1 is MNHEY and CDR2 is SVGAGI. The V and J ends lost 5 bases and 4 bases, in that order; junction bases with no gene match: 7. The CDR3 loop spans 14 amino acids. The CDR3 spells CASSPLQGAYEQYF. DNA for the CDR3: TGTGCCAGCAGTCCCCTGCAGGGGGCTTACGAGCAGTACTTC.

V and J are TRBV10-2 and TRBJ2-3, with 7 bases aligning to TRBD2. Germline V gene sequence: CDR1 WSHSY, CDR2 SAAADI. V shed 0 bases, J shed 6 bases, and the junction held 6 bases outside the gene matches. The CDR3 covers 15 residues. As DNA, the CDR3 is TGCGCCAGCAGTGAGTCGGGCGGGAGAGGGGATACGCAGTATTTT. It encodes CASSESGGRGDTQYF.

This clonotype was recorded at least ten times. The rearrangement uses TRBV9 and TRBJ2-1; D uncertain. Trimming removed 2 bases from V and 9 bases from J, with 21 bases in between. The CDR3 is 16 amino acids. From germline, CDR1 is SGDLS and CDR2 YYNGEE. CDR3 nucleotides: TGTGCCAGCAGCGTTTCCTTAATGGCCTTAGAGAGTGAGCAGTTCTTC. This sequence encodes CASSVSLMALESEQFF. Looking up the rest from reference TRBV9 and TRBJ2-1 gives the full variable domain: DSGVTQTPKHLITATGQRVTLRCSPRSGDLSVYWYQQSLDQGLQFLIQYYNGEERAKGNILERFSAQQFPDLHSELNLSSLELGDSALYFCASSVSLMALESEQFFGPGTRLTVL.

This clonotype was counted a single time. V is TRBV7-3 and J is TRBJ1-5; D call uncertain. Germline V gene data show CDR1 as SGHTA and CDR2 as FQGTGA. This CDR3 comprises 12 residues. V shed 5 bases and J shed 6 bases, with 8 bases lying between them. CDR3 protein: CASSPIAQPQHF. DNA for the CDR3: TGTGCCAGCAGCCCAATCGCTCAGCCCCAGCATTTT.

This clonotype showed up just a few times. This chain connects TRBV19 to TRBJ1-6; D is possibly TRBD1 (5 bases). Germline assignment: CDR1 LNHDA and CDR2 SQIVND (reference sequence). The CDR3 runs 12 residues. V was trimmed by 10 bases and J by 7 bases, leaving 11 bases between them. For the CDR3, the DNA is TGTGCCACCAGGGACCGAAATTCACCCCTCCACTTT. This sequence encodes CATRDRNSPLHF.